This section outlines one TCR beta chain sequence together with its context. The V gene's germline CDR1 is GTSNPN and CDR2 SVGIG (reference sequence). V lost 4 bases to trimming and J lost 2 bases, with 14 bases between them. The length of the CDR3 is 15 residues. Only in-frame clones appear in the TCRdb table, and some are missing; sequencing was by immunoSEQ multiplex PCR. The repertoire has around 68,000 clones, 90% to 95% of them found once; the top ten carry around 0.03%. The data were taken from a study of shared T cell receptors in the human thymus. The sequence was obtained from a human donor. The sample taken for sequencing was thymocytes. The chain carries TRBV30 and TRBJ1-4, with unresolved D. The CDR3 is CAWTFLATTNEKLFF. In DNA form, the CDR3 reads TGTGCCTGGACCTTTCTGGCGACTACTAATGAAAAACTGTTTTTT.